These 5 T cell receptor beta chains were sequenced from one sample in a study of PD-1 blockade in classical Hodgkin lymphoma. Relapses following autologous stem cell transplantation were seen in all patients, with brentuximab vedotin exposure varying. Sequencing was performed with immunoSEQ multiplex PCR; in TCRdb, only in-frame clones are kept and a portion is missing. The repertoire has over 20,000 clones, 77% of them found once; the top ten carry approximately 37%. The input for sequencing was peripheral blood mononuclear cells (PBMCs), taken before the second cycle of nivolumab. The origin of the receptors is a human donor with classical Hodgkin lymphoma.

This clone was detected only a few times. The chain combines TRBV19 with TRBJ1-1; D unclear. Germline lookup yields CDR1 LNHDA and CDR2 SQIVND (reference sequence). This CDR3 spans 17 amino acids. V gave up 6 bases and J gave up 1 base, with 21 bases separating them. The CDR3: CASRPLVGSHQNTEAFF. The CDR3 nucleotides are TGTGCCAGTAGACCCTTAGTTGGGTCTCATCAGAACACTGAAGCTTTCTTT.

The V call is TRBV10-3, the J call TRBJ1-2, with 11 positions matching TRBD1. CDR1 and CDR2 from the germline V gene are ENHRY and SYGVKD. This CDR3 has 15 residues. With 4 bases clipped from V and 6 bases from J, the junction kept 7 bases outside the gene matches. CDR3 protein: CAISGGQGASDGYTF. The CDR3 nucleotides are TGTGCCATCAGTGGCGGACAGGGGGCAAGCGATGGCTACACCTTC.

The chain has TRBV2 and TRBJ2-5, with 7 nucleotides matching TRBD2. The V gene's germline CDR1 is SNHLY and CDR2 FYNNEI. V gave up 1 base and J gave up 7 bases; unmatched junction bases: 3. The CDR3 is 13 amino acids. The CDR3 sequence is CASSEGTGGTQYF. Here the CDR3 DNA reads TGTGCCAGCAGTGAAGGGACGGGAGGGACCCAGTACTTC.

This rearrangement joins TRBV27 to TRBJ1-1; a weak D match, TRBD1 (6 bases). Germline CDR1 reads MNHEY; CDR2 reads SMNVEV (reference sequence). The CDR3 is 14 amino acids. V was trimmed by 5 bases and J by 5 bases, leaving 15 bases between them. The CDR3 loop is CASSLSRGGTEAFF. In nucleotides, the CDR3 is TGTGCCAGCAGTCTGAGCAGAGGGGGGACTGAAGCTTTCTTT.

Turning to this clone: An end of the junction does not agree with germline; a read error may underlie this. V usage is TRBV5-1 and J usage is TRBJ1-2, with D perhaps matching TRBD1 (5 bases). The CDR3 runs to 15 residues. Germline V gives CDR1 SGHRS, CDR2 YFSETQ. The CDR3: CASSLEGEGTIYPIF. Here the CDR3 DNA reads TGCGCCAGCAGCTTGGAAGGGGAAGGGACTATTTACCCCATCTTC.